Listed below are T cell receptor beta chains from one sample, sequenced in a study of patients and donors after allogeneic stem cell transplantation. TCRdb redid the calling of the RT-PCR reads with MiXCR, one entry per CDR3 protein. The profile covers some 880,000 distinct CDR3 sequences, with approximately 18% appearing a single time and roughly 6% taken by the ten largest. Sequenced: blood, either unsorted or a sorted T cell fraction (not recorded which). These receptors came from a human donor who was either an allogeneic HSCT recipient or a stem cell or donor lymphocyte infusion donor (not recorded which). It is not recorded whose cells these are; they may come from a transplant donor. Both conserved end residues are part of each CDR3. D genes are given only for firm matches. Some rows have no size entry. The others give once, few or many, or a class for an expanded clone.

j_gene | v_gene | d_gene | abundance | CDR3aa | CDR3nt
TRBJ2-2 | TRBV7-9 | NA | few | CASSPSEVFTGELFF | TGTGCCAGCAGCCCTTCCGAAGTTTTTACCGGGGAGCTGTTTTTT
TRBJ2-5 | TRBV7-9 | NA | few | CASSPGQANQETQYF | TGTGCCAGCAGCCCTGGCCAGGCCAACCAAGAGACCCAGTACTTC
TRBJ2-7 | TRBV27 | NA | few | CASRGRGGEQYF | TGTGCCAGCAGAGGCAGGGGAGGAGAGCAGTACTTC
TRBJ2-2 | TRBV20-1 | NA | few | CSARGASVDTGELFF | TGCAGTGCTAGAGGGGCTAGCGTCGACACCGGGGAGCTGTTTTTT
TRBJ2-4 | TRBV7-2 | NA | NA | CASTDRGASKNIQYF | TGTGCCAGCACCGACCGGGGGGCCTCCAAAAACATTCAGTACTTC
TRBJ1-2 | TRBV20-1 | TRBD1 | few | CSARSIGTGGGYGYTF | TGCAGTGCTAGGAGTATCGGGACAGGGGGCGGGTATGGCTACACCTTC
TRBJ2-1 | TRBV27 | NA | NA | CASSLVSGTYNEQFF | TGTGCCAGCAGTTTAGTTTCAGGGACGTACAATGAGCAGTTCTTC
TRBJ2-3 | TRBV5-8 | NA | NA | CASSLHNRGQYF | TGTGCCAGCAGCTTGCACAACCGAGGGCAGTATTTT
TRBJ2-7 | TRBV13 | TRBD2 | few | CASSPTGTSAYEQYF | TGTGCCAGCAGCCCAACAGGGACTAGCGCGTACGAGCAGTACTTC
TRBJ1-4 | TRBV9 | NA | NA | CASSVAVRTNEKLFF | TGTGCCAGCAGCGTAGCGGTCAGAACTAATGAAAAACTGTTTTTT
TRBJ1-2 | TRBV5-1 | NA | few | CASSLTGSHYGYTF | TGCGCCAGCAGCTTGACCGGGTCGCACTATGGCTACACCTTC
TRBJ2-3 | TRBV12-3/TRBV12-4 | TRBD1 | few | CASSLVRTGIDTDTQYF | TGTGCCAGCAGTTTAGTCCGGACAGGGATAGACACAGATACGCAGTATTTT
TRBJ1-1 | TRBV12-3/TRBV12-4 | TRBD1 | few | CASRPRQGLSFF | TGTGCCAGCAGACCTCGACAGGGTTTGTCTTTCTTT
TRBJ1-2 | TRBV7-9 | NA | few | CASSSTLDSDYGYTF | TGTGCCAGCAGCTCGACCTTGGACAGTGACTATGGCTACACCTTC
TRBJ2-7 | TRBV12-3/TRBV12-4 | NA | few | CASSPEGGPSYEQYF | TGTGCCAGCAGTCCCGAGGGAGGACCGTCCTACGAGCAGTACTTC
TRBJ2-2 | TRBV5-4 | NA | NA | CASSLAGTQNTGELFF | TGTGCCAGCAGCTTGGCCGGGACCCAGAACACCGGGGAGCTGTTTTTT
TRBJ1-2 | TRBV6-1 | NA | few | CATGTGASNYGYTF | TGTGCCACGGGGACCGGGGCGTCGAACTATGGCTACACCTTC
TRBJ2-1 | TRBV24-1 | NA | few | CATSDFLGQGTDNEQFF | TGTGCCACCAGTGATTTCCTGGGCCAGGGTACCGACAATGAGCAGTTCTTC
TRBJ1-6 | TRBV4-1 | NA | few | CASANREGYNSPLHF | TGCGCCAGCGCTAACAGGGAGGGATATAATTCACCCCTCCACTTT
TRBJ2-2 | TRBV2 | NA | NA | CASTAEGTGELFF | TGTGCCAGCACGGCCGAGGGCACCGGGGAGCTGTTTTTT
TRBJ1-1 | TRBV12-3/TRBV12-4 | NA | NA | CASSLDDSTAFF | TGTGCCAGCAGTTTAGACGACAGTACGGCTTTCTTT
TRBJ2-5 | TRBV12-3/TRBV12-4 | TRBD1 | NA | CASSADRGGKTQYF | TGTGCCAGCAGTGCCGACAGGGGAGGAAAGACCCAGTACTTC
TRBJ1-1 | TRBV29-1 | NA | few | CSVEDLEVMNTEAFF | TGCAGCGTTGAAGATCTGGAAGTTATGAACACTGAAGCTTTCTTT
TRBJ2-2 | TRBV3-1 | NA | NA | CAGSGDTGELFF | TGTGCGGGTAGCGGAGACACCGGGGAGCTGTTTTTT
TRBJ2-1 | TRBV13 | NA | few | CASSSSQYRQFF | TGTGCCAGCAGCTCAAGCCAATACCGGCAGTTCTTC
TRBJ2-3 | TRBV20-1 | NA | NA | CSAHRRAIPGTDTQYF | TGCAGTGCCCACCGGAGGGCTATTCCCGGCACAGATACGCAGTATTTT
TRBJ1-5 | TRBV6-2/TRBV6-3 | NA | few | CASSYPEGSQPQHF | TGTGCCAGCAGTTACCCCGAGGGAAGTCAGCCCCAGCATTTT
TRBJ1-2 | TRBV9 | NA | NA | CASSVSRTYGYTF | TGTGCCAGCAGCGTTAGTAGGACCTATGGCTACACCTTC
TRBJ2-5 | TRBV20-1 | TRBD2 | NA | CSALGLAGGPGETQYF | TGCAGTGCCCTCGGGCTAGCGGGAGGGCCTGGGGAGACCCAGTACTTC
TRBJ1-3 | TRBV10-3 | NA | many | CAISDRGNTIYF | TGTGCCATCAGTGACAGGGGCAACACCATATATTTT
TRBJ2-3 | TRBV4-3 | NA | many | CASSQDGGAWDTQYF | TGCGCCAGCAGCCAAGATGGGGGGGCCTGGGATACGCAGTATTTT
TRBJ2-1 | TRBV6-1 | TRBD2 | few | CASSSLAGRAYNEQFF | TGTGCCAGCAGCTCCCTAGCGGGAAGGGCCTACAATGAGCAGTTCTTC
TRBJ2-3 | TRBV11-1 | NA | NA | CASSVRQGLTVGTDTQYF | TGTGCCAGCAGCGTCCGACAGGGACTGACAGTTGGCACAGATACGCAGTATTTT
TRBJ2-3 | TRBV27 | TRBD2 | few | CASRDRLAGGRDTQYF | TGTGCCAGCAGAGACCGACTAGCGGGGGGAAGAGATACGCAGTATTTT
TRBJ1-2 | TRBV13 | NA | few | CASSSGHDYGYTF | TGTGCCAGCAGCTCGGGACATGACTATGGCTACACCTTC
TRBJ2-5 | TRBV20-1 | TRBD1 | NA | CSARGYRGREETQYF | TGCAGTGCTAGAGGGTACAGGGGGCGGGAAGAGACCCAGTACTTC
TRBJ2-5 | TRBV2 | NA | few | CASTAVMGETQYF | TGTGCCAGCACCGCCGTGATGGGAGAGACCCAGTACTTC
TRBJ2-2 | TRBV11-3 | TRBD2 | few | CASSLGLAENTGELFF | TGTGCCAGCAGCTTGGGACTAGCGGAGAACACCGGGGAGCTGTTTTTT
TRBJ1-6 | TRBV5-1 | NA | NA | CASTRDPQSSYNSPLHF | TGCGCCAGCACGAGGGACCCTCAGAGCTCCTATAATTCACCCCTCCACTTT
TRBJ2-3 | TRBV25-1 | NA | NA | CASSGGNLGTQYF | TGTGCCAGCAGTGGGGGCAACCTAGGTACGCAGTATTTT
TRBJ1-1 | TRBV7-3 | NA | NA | CASSPPNREGTEAFF | TGTGCCAGCAGCCCCCCGAACAGGGAAGGCACTGAAGCTTTCTTT